Below are 2 T cell receptor beta chains sequenced from a single sample in a study of breast tumors, draining lymph nodes, adjacent tissues. Axillary draining lymph nodes of breast cancer patients supplied the node samples. TCRdb reanalysed the multiplex PCR reads using MiXCR and keeps one entry per CDR3 protein. The sample lists approximately 180,000 distinct CDR3 sequences, more than 25% seen once, with roughly 3.8% in the top ten. The sample comprised axillary lymph node tissue. These receptors were taken from a female donor with breast cancer. Some clones in this sample may be carry-over from other donors' samples.

V and J are TRBV29-1 and TRBJ2-3; D is uncertain. Deletions cut 8 bases from V and 6 bases from J, with 15 bases between. This CDR3 has 12 residues. The germline CDR1 and CDR2 sequences are SQVTM and ANQGSEA. The CDR3 protein is CSQDAVLDTQYF. CDR3 bases: TGCAGCCAAGACGCGGTCTTGGATACGCAGTATTTT.

This clonotype was found many times. The V and J genes are TRBV29-1 and TRBJ2-1; possibly TRBD2 for D (5 bases). Germline CDR1 SQVTM, CDR2 ANQGSEA. V lost 6 bases and J lost 2, with 17 bases in between. The CDR3 totals 15 residues. The chain's CDR3 is CSVEASERTYNEQFF. CDR3 sequence (DNA): TGCAGCGTGGAGGCCAGCGAAAGAACCTACAATGAGCAGTTCTTC.